The TCR beta chain described here comes from a study of blood T cell repertoires in COVID-19. About the research overall: The samples span acute and convalescent COVID-19 from the United States, Italy and Spain. PBMCs, B-cell-depleted T cells, or T cells provided the cDNA or gDNA that made up the material.

Trimming cost V 2 bases and J 15 bases; bases outside gene matches: 6. The CDR3 runs 12 residues. Which cohort a participant joined came from the clinical history participants gave. The recovered donors of Cohort 3 showed two negative PCRs, clearance, or symptom resolution. The repertoire was sequenced with immunoSEQ multiplex PCR; TCRdb's copy has only in-frame clones and lacks some. The table records more than 200,000 clones, about 87% of them present only once. Sequenced: PBMCs or T cells enriched from blood (not recorded which). The receptor was derived from a woman aged 50 to 60 who had recovered from COVID-19. The chain links TRBV12-3 or TRBV12-4 to TRBJ2-2; 7 nucleotides align to TRBD2. As DNA, the CDR3 is TGTGCCAGCAGTTTACCGAGCGGGAAGGTGTTTTTT. This gives the protein CASSLPSGKVFF.